These 8 T cell receptor beta chains were all obtained from the same sample, sequenced in a study of OX40 agonist ivuxolimab in advanced cancers. Profiling relied on immunoSEQ multiplex PCR, and the TCRdb table lists in-frame clones only, not all of them. This sample carries about 77,000 clones, around nine tenths of them seen once, and the ten largest clones take approximately 6.2%. The sample in question was CD4+ or CD8+ T cells sorted from blood, obtained in a trial of the OX40 agonist ivuxolimab. The receptor source for this set is an adult with an advanced solid tumor such as melanoma, head and neck, liver or kidney cancer.

V usage is TRBV5-1 and J usage is TRBJ1-1; possible D gene TRBD1, 6 bases. The CDR3 covers 15 residues. Trimming removed 4 bases from V and 10 bases from J, with 23 bases in between. Per the germline V gene, CDR1 is SGHRS and CDR2 is YFSETQ. The chain's CDR3 is CASSRGTNQVGGAFF. The CDR3 DNA follows: TGCGCCAGCAGCCGAGGGACAAATCAGGTCGGGGGAGCTTTCTTT.

The chain combines TRBV2 with TRBJ1-2; 9 bases are shared with TRBD1. The junction had 7 bases not matched to a gene; V was cut back by 7 bases and J by 7 bases. CDR1 is SNHLY, CDR2 FYNNEI, per germline. This CDR3 is 13 amino acids long. The CDR3 loop is CASTLQGASGYTF. CDR3 sequence (DNA): TGTGCCAGCACTCTACAGGGGGCGTCTGGCTACACCTTC.

The DNA for the CDR3 is TGCGCCAGCAGCCCAGGGAGGGGGGAGCTGTTTTTT. This gives the protein CASSPGRGELFF. The rearrangement uses TRBV4-3 and TRBJ2-2; tentatively, D is TRBD2 (6 bases). V was clipped by 4 bases and J by 8 bases, with 8 bases between them. The V gene's germline CDR1 is LGHNA and CDR2 YSLEER. The CDR3 spans 12 residues.

This rearrangement joins TRBV6-5 to TRBJ2-2, with 11 bases fitting TRBD2. The CDR3 loop spans 15 amino acids. CDR1 and CDR2 (germline): MNHEY, SVGAGI. After removal of 6 bases from V and 6 bases from J, the junction contained 6 bases not matched to a gene. This CDR3 reads CASSDASGRSGELFF. CDR3 in DNA: TGTGCCAGCAGCGACGCTAGCGGGAGGTCCGGGGAGCTGTTTTTT.

Of note for this clone: Distinct nucleotide sequences in the sample also encode this CDR3. This rearrangement joins TRBV7-3 to TRBJ1-6; D is unresolved. Germline CDR1 and CDR2: SGHTA and FQGTGA. The CDR3 is made up of 14 amino acids. V lost 2 bases and J 3 bases, leaving 5 bases between the germline ends. CDR3 nucleotide sequence: TGTGCCAGCAGCTTAGGTGGCTATAATTCACCCCTCCACTTT. This sequence encodes CASSLGGYNSPLHF.

V usage is TRBV5-1 and J usage is TRBJ2-1, with 13 bases matching TRBD2. The ends lost 2 bases at V and 0 bases at J; junction bases unmatched: 8. The CDR3 spans 19 residues. Germline-derived CDR1 and CDR2 are SGHRS and YFSETQ. CDR3 sequence (DNA): TGCGCCAGCAGCTTTGGACTAGCGGGGGCCCCGAGCTCCTACAATGAGCAGTTCTTC. Protein product: CASSFGLAGAPSSYNEQFF. The full variable domain, rest sourced from reference TRBV5-1 and TRBJ2-1, is KAGVTQTPRYLIKTRGQQVTLSCSPISGHRSVSWYQQTPGQGLQFLFEYFSETQRNKGNFPGRFSGRQFSNSRSEMNVSTLELGDSALYLCASSFGLAGAPSSYNEQFFGPGTRLTVL.

The chain combines TRBV29-1 with TRBJ1-4; D is perhaps TRBD1 (5 bases). V was pared by 7 bases and J by 4 bases, with 10 bases between. Germline CDR1 SQVTM, CDR2 ANQGSEA. This CDR3 comprises 12 residues. This CDR3 is CSAYRINEKLFF. CDR3 nucleotides: TGCAGCGCCTACAGGATTAATGAAAAACTGTTTTTT.

This clone was seen a single time. Written as DNA, the CDR3 is TGTGCCTGTCCCGGACTAGCGAGCCTCAATGAGCAGTTCTTC. Its protein product is CACPGLASLNEQFF. The chain employs TRBV30 and TRBJ2-1; 9 bases align to TRBD2. Germline CDR1 GTSNPN, CDR2 SVGIG (reference sequence). The CDR3 is made up of 14 amino acids. The V and J ends lost 6 bases and 6 bases, in that order; junction bases with no gene match: 9.